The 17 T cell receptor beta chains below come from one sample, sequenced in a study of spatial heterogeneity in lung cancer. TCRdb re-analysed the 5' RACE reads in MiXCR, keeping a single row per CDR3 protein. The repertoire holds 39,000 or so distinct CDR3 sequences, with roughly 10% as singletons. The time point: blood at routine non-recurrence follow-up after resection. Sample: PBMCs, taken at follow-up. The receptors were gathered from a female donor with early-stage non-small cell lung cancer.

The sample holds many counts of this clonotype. CDR3 sequence reads: CASSLAVGVAYEQYF. The CDR3 bases are TGTGCCAGCAGCTTAGCTGTAGGCGTTGCCTACGAGCAGTACTTC. The chain joins TRBV11-2 to TRBJ2-7; D is unresolved. The germline V gene has CDR1 SGHAT and CDR2 FQNNGV. The CDR3 extends over 15 amino acids. V gave up 1 base and J gave up 2 bases, with 12 bases separating them.

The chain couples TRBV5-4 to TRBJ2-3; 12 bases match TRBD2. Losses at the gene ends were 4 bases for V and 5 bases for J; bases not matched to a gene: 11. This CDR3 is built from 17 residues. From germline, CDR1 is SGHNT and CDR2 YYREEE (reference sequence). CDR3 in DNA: TGTGCCAGCAGCCCGTCGACTAGCGGGGGACCTCAAGATACGCAGTATTTT. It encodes CASSPSTSGGPQDTQYF.

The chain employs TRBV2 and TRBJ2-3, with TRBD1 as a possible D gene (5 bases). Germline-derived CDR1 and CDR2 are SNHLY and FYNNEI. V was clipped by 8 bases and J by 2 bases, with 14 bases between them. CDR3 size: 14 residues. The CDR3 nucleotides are TGTGCCAGCGCGCAACAGGCAACCACAGATACGCAGTATTTT. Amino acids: CASAQQATTDTQYF.

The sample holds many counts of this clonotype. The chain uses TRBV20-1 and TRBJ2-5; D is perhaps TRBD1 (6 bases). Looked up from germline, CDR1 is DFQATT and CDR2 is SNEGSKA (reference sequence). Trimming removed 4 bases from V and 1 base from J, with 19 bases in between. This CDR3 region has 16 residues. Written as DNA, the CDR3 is TGCAGTGCTATACAGGGTACCGTGCCCAGCCAAGAGACCCAGTACTTC. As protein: CSAIQGTVPSQETQYF.

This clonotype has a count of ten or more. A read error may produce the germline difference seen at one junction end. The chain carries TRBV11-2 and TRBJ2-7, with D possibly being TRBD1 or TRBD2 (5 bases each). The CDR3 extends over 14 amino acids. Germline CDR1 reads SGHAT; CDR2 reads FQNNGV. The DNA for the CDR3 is TGTGCCAGCAGCTTGCAGGACAATCTTGGGGGTGTCTTCTTC. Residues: CASSLQDNLGGVFF.

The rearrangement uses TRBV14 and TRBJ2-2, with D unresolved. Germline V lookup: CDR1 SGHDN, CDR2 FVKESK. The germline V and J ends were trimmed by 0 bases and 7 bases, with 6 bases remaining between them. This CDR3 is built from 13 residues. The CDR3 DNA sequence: TGTGCCAGCAGCCAAGACCAAGGCGGGGAGCTGTTTTTT. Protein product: CASSQDQGGELFF.

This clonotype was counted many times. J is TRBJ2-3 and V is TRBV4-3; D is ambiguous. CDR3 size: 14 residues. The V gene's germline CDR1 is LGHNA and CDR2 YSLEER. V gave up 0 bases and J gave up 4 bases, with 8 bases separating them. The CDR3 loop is CASSQDYQADTQYF. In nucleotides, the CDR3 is TGCGCCAGCAGCCAAGATTATCAGGCAGATACGCAGTATTTT.

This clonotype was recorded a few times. CDR3 region: CASSPRSTGELFF. CDR3 nucleotides: TGCGCCAGCAGCCCGAGGAGCACCGGGGAGCTGTTTTTT. This chain connects TRBV10-1 to TRBJ2-2, with unresolved D. The CDR3 totals 13 residues. Germline values: CDR1 WNHNN, CDR2 SYGVQD (reference sequence). The ends were cut back, 6 bases at V and 4 bases at J, with 9 bases in the middle.

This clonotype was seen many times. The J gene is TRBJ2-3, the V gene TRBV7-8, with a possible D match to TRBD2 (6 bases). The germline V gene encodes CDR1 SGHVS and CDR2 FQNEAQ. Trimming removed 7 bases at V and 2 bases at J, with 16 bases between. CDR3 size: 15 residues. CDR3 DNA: TGTGCCAGCACCCTTGGGGGGAGCCTCACAGATACGCAGTATTTT. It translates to CASTLGGSLTDTQYF.

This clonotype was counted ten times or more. In DNA, the CDR3 is TGTGCCAGCAGTCAGACCTACCCGAACACTGAAGCTTTCTTT. It codes for CASSQTYPNTEAFF. The genes are TRBV2 and TRBJ1-1; D gene unclear. CDR1 and CDR2 from the germline V gene are SNHLY and FYNNEI. The CDR3 runs 14 residues. Between the trimmed V and J ends, which lost 5 bases and 1 base, there was a span of 11 bases.

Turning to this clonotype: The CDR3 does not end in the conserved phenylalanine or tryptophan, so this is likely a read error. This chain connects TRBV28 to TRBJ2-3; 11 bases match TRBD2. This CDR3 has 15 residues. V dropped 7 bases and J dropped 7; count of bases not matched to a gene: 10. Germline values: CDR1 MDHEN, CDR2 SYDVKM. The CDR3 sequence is CASTDPGLAVYTQYL. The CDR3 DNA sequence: TGTGCCAGCACTGATCCGGGACTAGCGGTATATACGCAGTATCTT.

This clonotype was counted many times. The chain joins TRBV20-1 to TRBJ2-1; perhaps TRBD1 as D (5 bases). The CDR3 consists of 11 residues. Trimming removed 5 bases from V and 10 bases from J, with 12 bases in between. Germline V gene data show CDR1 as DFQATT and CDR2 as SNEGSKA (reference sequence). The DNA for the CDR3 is TGCAGTGCTTCAAGGGGTCGGGAGCAGTTCTTC. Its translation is CSASRGREQFF.

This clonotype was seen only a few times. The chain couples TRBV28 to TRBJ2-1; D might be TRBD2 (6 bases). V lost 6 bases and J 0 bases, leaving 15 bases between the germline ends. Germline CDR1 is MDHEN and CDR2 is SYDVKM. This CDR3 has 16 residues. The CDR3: CASRPAGSHSYNEQFF. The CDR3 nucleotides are TGTGCCAGCAGACCCGCGGGATCCCACTCCTACAATGAGCAGTTCTTC. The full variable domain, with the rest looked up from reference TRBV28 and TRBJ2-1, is DVKVTQSSRYLVKRTGEKVFLECVQDMDHENMFWYRQDPGLGLRLIYFSYDVKMKEKGDIPEGYSVSREKKERFSLILESASTNQTSMYLCASRPAGSHSYNEQFFGPGTRLTVL.

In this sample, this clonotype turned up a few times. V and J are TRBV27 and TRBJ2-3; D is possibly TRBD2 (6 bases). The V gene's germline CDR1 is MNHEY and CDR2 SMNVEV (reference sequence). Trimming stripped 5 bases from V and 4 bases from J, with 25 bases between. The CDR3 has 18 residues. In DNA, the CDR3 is TGTGCCAGCAGTCCGCCCTCTCAGGTAGGGGAGGTTGCAGATACGCAGTATTTT. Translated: CASSPPSQVGEVADTQYF.

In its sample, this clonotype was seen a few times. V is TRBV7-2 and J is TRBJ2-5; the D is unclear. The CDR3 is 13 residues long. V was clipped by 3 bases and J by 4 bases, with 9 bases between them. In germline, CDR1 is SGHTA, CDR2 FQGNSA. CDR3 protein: CASSLSLGETQYF. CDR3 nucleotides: TGTGCCAGCAGCTTGAGCCTCGGAGAGACCCAGTACTTC.

The CDR3 here is CASTDLGQGRNTIYF. DNA for the CDR3: TGTGCCAGCACCGACCTCGGACAGGGTAGAAACACCATATATTTT. This rearrangement joins TRBV28 to TRBJ1-3, with TRBD1 matching 8 bases. Germline CDR1 MDHEN, CDR2 SYDVKM. The CDR3 has 15 residues. With V trimmed by 7 bases and J by 5 bases, 10 bases remained unmatched.

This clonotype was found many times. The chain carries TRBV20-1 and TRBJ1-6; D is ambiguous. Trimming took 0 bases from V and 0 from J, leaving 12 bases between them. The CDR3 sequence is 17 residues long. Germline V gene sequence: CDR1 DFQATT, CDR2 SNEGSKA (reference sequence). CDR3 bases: TGCAGTGCTAGAGATCGGGTGGGGTTCTCCTATAATTCACCCCTCCACTTT. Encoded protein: CSARDRVGFSYNSPLHF.